The source of this T cell receptor beta chain is a study of regulatory T cells in long-lasting Graves disease. Assembly of TCR beta libraries relied on iRepertoire HTBI primers together with Arm-PCR of CDR3 regions. TCRdb reprocessed the multiplex PCR reads with MiXCR, giving one entry per CDR3 protein. The data hold about 430,000 distinct CDR3 sequences, with 21% observed a single time. This clonotype was counted a few times. No antigen is known for it. Trimming removed 0 bases at V and 6 bases at J, with 3 bases between. The CDR3 is 12 residues long. Looked up from germline, CDR1 is WSHSY and CDR2 is SAAADI. Study-wide results and limits: There was favoring of TRBV28, TRBJ1-2 and TRBJ2-5 in persistent disease.

Specified time point: persistent/refractory GD, antithyroid drugs over 5 years with positive TRAb. PBMC RNA served as the TCR library source. In this cohort, patients came from an endocrinology department located in Xi'an, China. This material consisted of peripheral blood mononuclear cells (PBMCs), taken when the disease was refractory, from a patient treated with antithyroid drugs. The receptor was isolated from a female donor with Graves disease. This chain joins TRBV10-2 and TRBJ1-5, with no clear D. The CDR3 sequence is CASSESAQPQHF. CDR3 nucleotide sequence: TGCGCCAGCAGTGAGTCAGCTCAGCCCCAGCATTTT.